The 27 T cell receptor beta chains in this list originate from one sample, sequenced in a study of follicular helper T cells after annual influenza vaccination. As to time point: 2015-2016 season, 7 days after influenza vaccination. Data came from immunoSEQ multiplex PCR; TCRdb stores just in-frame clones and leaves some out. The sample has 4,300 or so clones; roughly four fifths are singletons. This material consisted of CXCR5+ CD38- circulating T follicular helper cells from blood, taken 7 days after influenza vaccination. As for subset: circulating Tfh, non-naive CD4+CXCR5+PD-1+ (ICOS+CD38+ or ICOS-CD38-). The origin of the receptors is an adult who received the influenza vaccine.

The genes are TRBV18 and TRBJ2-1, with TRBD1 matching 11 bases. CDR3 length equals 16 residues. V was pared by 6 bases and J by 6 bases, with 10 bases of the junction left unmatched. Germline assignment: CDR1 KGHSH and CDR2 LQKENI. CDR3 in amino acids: CASSSRTGGQLNEQFF. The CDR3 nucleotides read TGTGCCAGCTCGTCGAGGACAGGGGGCCAACTCAATGAGCAGTTCTTC.

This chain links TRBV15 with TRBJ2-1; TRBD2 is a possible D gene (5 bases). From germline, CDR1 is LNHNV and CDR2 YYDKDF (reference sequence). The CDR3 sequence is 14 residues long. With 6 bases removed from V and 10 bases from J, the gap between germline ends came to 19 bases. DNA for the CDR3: TGTGCCACCAGTCAGGCTAGCTGGGATTTGGAGCAGTTCTTC. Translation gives CATSQASWDLEQFF.

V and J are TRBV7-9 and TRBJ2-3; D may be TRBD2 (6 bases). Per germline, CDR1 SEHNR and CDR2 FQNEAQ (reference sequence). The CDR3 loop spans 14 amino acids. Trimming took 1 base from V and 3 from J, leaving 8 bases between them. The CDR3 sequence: CASSLGGMTDTQYF. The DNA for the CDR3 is TGTGCCAGCAGCTTAGGCGGGATGACAGATACGCAGTATTTT.

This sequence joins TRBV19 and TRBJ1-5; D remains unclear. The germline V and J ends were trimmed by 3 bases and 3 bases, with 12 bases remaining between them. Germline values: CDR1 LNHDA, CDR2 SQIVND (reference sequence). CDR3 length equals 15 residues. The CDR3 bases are TGTGCCAGTAGTATCGACCTCTTCACCAATCAGCCCCAGCATTTT. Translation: CASSIDLFTNQPQHF.

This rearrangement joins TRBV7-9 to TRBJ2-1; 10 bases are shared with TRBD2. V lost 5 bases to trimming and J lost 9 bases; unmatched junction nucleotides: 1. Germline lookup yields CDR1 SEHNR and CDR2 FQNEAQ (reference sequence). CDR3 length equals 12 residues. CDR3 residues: CASSRTSGEQFF. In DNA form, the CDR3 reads TGTGCCAGCAGCCGGACTAGCGGTGAGCAGTTCTTC.

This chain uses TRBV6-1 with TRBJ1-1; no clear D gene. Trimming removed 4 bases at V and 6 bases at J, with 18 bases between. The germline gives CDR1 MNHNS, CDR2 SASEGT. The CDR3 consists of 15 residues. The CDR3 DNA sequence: TGTGCCAGCAGTGGGGGTACGACCGGGCGGTCTGAAGCTTTCTTT. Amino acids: CASSGGTTGRSEAFF.

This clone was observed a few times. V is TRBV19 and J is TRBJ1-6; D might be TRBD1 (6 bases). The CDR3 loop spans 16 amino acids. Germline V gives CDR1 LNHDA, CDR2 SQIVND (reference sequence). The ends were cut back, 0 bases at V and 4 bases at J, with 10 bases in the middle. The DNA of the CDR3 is TGTGCCAGTAGTATAGAGGCGGGGGCTTATAATTCACCCCTCCACTTT. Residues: CASSIEAGAYNSPLHF.

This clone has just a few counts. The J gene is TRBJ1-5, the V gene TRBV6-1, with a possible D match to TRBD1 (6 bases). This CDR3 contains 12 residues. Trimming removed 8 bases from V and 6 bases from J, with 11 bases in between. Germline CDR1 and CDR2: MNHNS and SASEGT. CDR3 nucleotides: TGTGCCAGCTCACAGGGATTTCAGCCCCAGCATTTT. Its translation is CASSQGFQPQHF.

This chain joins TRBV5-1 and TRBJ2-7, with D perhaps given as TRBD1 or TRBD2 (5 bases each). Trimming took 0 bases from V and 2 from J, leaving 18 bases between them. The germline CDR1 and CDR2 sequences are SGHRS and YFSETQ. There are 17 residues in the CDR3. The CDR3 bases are TGCGCCAGCAGCTTGGTGTTTGGGGGAGAATGGACCTACGAGCAGTACTTC. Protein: CASSLVFGGEWTYEQYF.

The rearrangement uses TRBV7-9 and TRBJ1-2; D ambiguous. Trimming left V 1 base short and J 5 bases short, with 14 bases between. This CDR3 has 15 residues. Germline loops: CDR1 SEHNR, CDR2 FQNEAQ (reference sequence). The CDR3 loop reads CASSLGSADIYGYTF. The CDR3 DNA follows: TGTGCCAGCAGCTTAGGTTCGGCGGATATTTATGGCTACACCTTC.

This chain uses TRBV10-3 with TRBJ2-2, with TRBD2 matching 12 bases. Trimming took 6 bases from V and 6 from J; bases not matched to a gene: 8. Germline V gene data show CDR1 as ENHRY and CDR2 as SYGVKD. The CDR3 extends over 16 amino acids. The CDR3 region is CAIRITSGRSSGELFF. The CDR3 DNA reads TGTGCCATCAGGATAACTAGCGGGAGGAGTTCCGGGGAGCTGTTTTTT.

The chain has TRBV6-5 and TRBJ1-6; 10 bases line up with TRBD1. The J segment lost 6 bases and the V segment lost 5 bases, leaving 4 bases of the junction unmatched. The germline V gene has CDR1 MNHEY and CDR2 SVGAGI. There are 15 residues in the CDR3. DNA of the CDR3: TGTGCCAGCAGTCGACAGGGGGCTGGTAATTCACCCCTCCACTTT. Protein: CASSRQGAGNSPLHF.

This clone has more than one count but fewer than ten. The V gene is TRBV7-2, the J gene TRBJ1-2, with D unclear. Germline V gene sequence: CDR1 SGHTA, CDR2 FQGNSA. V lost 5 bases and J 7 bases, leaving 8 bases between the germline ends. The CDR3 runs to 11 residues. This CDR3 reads CASSRDGGYTF. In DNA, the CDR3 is TGTGCCAGCAGCCGGGATGGTGGCTACACCTTC.

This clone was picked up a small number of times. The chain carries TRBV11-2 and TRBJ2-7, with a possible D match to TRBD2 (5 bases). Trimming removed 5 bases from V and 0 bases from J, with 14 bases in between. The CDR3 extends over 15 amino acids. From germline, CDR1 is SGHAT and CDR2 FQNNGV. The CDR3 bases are TGTGCCAGCAGCATCACTAGTTCTCACTCCTACGAGCAGTACTTC. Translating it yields CASSITSSHSYEQYF.

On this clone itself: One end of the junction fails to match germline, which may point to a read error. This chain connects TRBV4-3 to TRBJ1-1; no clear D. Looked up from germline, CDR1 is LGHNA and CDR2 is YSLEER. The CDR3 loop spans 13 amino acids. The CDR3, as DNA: TGCGCCAGCAGCCAAGATCTCGGGCAGCTCTACCTCTTT. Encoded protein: CASSQDLGQLYLF.

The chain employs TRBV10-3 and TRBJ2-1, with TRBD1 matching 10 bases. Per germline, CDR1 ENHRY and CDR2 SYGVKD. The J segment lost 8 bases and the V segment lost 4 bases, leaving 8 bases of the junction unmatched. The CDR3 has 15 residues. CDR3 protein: CAISVSGQGSDEQFF. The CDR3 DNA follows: TGTGCCATCAGTGTATCGGGACAGGGGAGCGATGAGCAGTTCTTC.

As DNA, the CDR3 is TGCAGCGCCCAGACAGGGGGCAGTGAGCAGTTCTTC. It codes for CSAQTGGSEQFF. The chain uses TRBV29-1 and TRBJ2-1; 10 bases agree with TRBD1. This CDR3 is built from 12 residues. Trimming removed 7 bases from V and 9 bases from J; junction bases left unmatched: 6. Per germline, CDR1 SQVTM and CDR2 ANQGSEA.

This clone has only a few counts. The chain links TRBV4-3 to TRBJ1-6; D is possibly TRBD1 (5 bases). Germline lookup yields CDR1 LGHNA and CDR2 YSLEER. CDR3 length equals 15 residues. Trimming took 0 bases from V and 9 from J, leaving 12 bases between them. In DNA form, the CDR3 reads TGCGCCAGCAGCCAAGATTTTAGGGGTACTTCACCCCTCCACTTT. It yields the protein CASSQDFRGTSPLHF.

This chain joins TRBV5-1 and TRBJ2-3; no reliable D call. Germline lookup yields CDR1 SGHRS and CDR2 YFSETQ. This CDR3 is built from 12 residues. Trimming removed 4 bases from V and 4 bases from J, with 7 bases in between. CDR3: CASSVSPDTQYF. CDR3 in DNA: TGCGCCAGCAGCGTTAGCCCAGATACGCAGTATTTT.

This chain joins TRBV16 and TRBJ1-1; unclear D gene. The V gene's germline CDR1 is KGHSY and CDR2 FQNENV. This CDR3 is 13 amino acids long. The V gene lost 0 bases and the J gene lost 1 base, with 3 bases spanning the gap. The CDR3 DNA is TGTGCCAGCAGCCAATCTCGGAACACTGAAGCTTTCTTT. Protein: CASSQSRNTEAFF.

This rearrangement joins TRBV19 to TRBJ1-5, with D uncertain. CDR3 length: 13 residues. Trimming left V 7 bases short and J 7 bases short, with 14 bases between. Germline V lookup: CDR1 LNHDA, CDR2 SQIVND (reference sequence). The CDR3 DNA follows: TGTGCCAGTACCGCCGCCGTGGGACAGCCCCAGCATTTT. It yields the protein CASTAAVGQPQHF. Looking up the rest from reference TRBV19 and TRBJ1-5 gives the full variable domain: DGGITQSPKYLFRKEGQNVTLSCEQNLNHDAMYWYRQDPGQGLRLIYYSQIVNDFQKGDIAEGYSVSREKKESFPLTVTSAQKNPTAFYLCASTAAVGQPQHFGDGTRLSIL.

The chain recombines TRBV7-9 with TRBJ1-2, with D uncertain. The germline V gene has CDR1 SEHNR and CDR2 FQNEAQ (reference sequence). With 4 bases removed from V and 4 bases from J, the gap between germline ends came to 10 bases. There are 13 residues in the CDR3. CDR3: CASSSWQSYGYTF. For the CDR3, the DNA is TGTGCCAGCAGCTCCTGGCAGAGCTATGGCTACACCTTC.

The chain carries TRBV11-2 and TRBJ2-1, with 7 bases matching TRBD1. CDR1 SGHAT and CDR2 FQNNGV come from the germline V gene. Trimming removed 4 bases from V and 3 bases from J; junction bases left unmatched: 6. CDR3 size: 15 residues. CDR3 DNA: TGTGCCAGCAGCTCCCTGAGGGGGCTCTACAATGAGCAGTTCTTC. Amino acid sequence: CASSSLRGLYNEQFF.

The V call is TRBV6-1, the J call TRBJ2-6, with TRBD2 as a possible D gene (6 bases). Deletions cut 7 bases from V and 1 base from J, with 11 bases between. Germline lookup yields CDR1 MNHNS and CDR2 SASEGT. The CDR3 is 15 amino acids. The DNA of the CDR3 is TGTGCCAGCAACCCCGGGGGATCTGGGGCCAACGTCCTGACTTTC. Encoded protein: CASNPGGSGANVLTF.

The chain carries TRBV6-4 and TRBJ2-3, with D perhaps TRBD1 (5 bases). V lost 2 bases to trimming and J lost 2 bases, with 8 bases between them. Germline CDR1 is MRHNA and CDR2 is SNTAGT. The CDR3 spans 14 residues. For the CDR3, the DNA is TGTGCCAGCAGTGACGGACAACCCACAGATACGCAGTATTTT. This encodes CASSDGQPTDTQYF.

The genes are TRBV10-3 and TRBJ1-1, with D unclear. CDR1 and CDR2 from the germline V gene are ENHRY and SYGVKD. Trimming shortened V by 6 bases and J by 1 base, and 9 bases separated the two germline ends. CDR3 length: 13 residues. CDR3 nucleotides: TGTGCCATCAGAGGAGTTGGGAACACTGAAGCTTTCTTT. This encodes CAIRGVGNTEAFF.

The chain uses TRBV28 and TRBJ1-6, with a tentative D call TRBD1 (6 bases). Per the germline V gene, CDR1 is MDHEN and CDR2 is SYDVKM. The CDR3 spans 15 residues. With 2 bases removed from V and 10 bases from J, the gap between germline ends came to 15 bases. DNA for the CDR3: TGTGCCAGCAGTTTAGCTGGACAGAGGTCATCACCCCTCCACTTT. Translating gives CASSLAGQRSSPLHF. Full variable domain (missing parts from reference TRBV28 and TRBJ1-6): DVKVTQSSRYLVKRTGEKVFLECVQDMDHENMFWYRQDPGLGLRLIYFSYDVKMKEKGDIPEGYSVSREKKERFSLILESASTNQTSMYLCASSLAGQRSSPLHFGNGTRLTVT.